These 14 T cell receptor beta chains were sequenced from one sample in a study of T cells in Graves' hyperthyroidism and ophthalmopathy. RNA transcripts yielded amplified TCR beta CDR3 regions. The TCR CDR3 was amplified in a first-round RT-PCR using the HTBI primer set. Each CDR3 protein is one row after TCRdb ran MiXCR on the multiplex PCR reads. The data contain approximately 510,000 distinct CDR3 sequences, about 45% of them singletons. The sequencing sample was made of peripheral blood or thyroid tissue (not recorded which). These TCRs come from an adult woman with Graves' disease, either hyperthyroidism or ophthalmopathy (not recorded which).

The genes are TRBV10-3 and TRBJ1-1; no clear D. The V gene lost 6 bases and the J gene lost 1 base, with 9 bases spanning the gap. Germline V gene sequence: CDR1 ENHRY, CDR2 SYGVKD. The CDR3 runs 13 residues. The CDR3 DNA reads TGTGCCATCAGCGCTAATAGGAACACTGAAGCTTTCTTT. It is translated as CAISANRNTEAFF.

V is TRBV30 and J is TRBJ2-7; D gene ambiguous. V was pared by 0 bases and J by 5 bases, with 5 bases between. The CDR3 is 11 residues long. Germline CDR1 is GTSNPN and CDR2 is SVGIG (reference sequence). CDR3 sequence: CAWSVSDEQYF. CDR3 DNA: TGTGCCTGGAGTGTATCTGACGAGCAGTACTTC.

The chain carries TRBV20-1 and TRBJ2-5; D is uncertain. This CDR3 is 17 amino acids long. V was cut by 6 bases and J by 5 bases, with 28 bases left in between. Germline values: CDR1 DFQATT, CDR2 SNEGSKA (reference sequence). In nucleotides, the CDR3 is TGCAGTGCCGCCATCAACACCGGTGGGCTCGATCGGGAGACCCAGTACTTC. The encoded protein is CSAAINTGGLDRETQYF.

The chain is built from TRBV28 and TRBJ1-1, with D unresolved. From germline, CDR1 is MDHEN and CDR2 SYDVKM. This CDR3 contains 11 residues. Deletions cut 6 bases from V and 12 bases from J, with 14 bases between. The CDR3 sequence is CASRKLPQSFF. The CDR3 DNA follows: TGTGCCAGCAGAAAACTCCCCCAATCTTTCTTT.

This chain connects TRBV7-2 to TRBJ2-1, with D uncertain. V was shortened by 2 bases and J by 10 bases, with 9 bases between the two germline ends. This CDR3 region has 12 residues. CDR1 is SGHTA and CDR2 is FQGNSA in the germline V gene. The CDR3 sequence is CASSLNGREQFF. As DNA, the CDR3 is TGTGCCAGCAGCTTAAATGGCAGGGAGCAGTTCTTC.

This clonotype was picked up a small number of times. The chain recombines TRBV12-3 or TRBV12-4 with TRBJ1-5; D ambiguous. The CDR3 extends over 13 amino acids. The V and J ends lost 5 bases and 6 bases respectively, with 11 bases between them. CDR3: CASSKVVGQPQHF. CDR3 DNA sequence: TGTGCCAGCAGTAAGGTTGTCGGTCAGCCCCAGCATTTT.

At least ten counts were recorded for this clonotype. The rearrangement links TRBV28 to TRBJ1-5, with D tentatively TRBD1 (6 bases). Germline V lookup: CDR1 MDHEN, CDR2 SYDVKM. The CDR3 extends over 15 amino acids. Trimming took off 4 bases at V and 2 bases at J, with 12 bases between the two ends. CDR3 amino acids: CASSSGHRGNQPQHF. DNA of the CDR3: TGTGCCAGCAGTTCCGGGCACAGGGGCAATCAGCCCCAGCATTTT.

This clonotype was seen once. V gene TRBV7-9 combines with J gene TRBJ1-2; the match to TRBD1 covers 8 bases. V shed 5 bases and J 8 bases; nucleotides not matched to a gene: 10. Germline CDR1 is SEHNR and CDR2 is FQNEAQ (reference sequence). The CDR3 is 14 amino acids. The CDR3 region has the DNA TGTGCCAGCAGCCACCGGGACAGGTATCGCGGCTACACCTTC. Translated: CASSHRDRYRGYTF.

Only a few counts were recorded for this clonotype. The V gene is TRBV6-6, the J gene TRBJ2-5; 8 nucleotides align to TRBD1. There are 14 residues in the CDR3. Germline loops: CDR1 MNHNY, CDR2 SVGAGI (reference sequence). V shed 5 bases and J 5 bases; nucleotides not matched to a gene: 7. The CDR3 here is CASSDRGGRETQYF. Written as DNA, the CDR3 is TGTGCCAGCAGTGACAGGGGAGGAAGGGAGACCCAGTACTTC.

The chain recombines TRBV6-6 with TRBJ1-1, with TRBD1 as a possible D gene (6 bases). The ends were cut back, 8 bases at V and 1 base at J, with 14 bases in the middle. The V gene's germline CDR1 is MNHNY and CDR2 SVGAGI (reference sequence). The CDR3 covers 14 residues. The CDR3 nucleotides read TGTGCCAGCCTTGCAGGACAGCCGAACACTGAAGCTTTCTTT. It specifies CASLAGQPNTEAFF.

Worth noting for this clonotype: The germline gene is not matched at one end of the junction; a read error may be the cause. V usage is TRBV7-9 and J usage is TRBJ1-5, with D possibly matching TRBD1 (5 bases). The CDR3 extends over 16 amino acids. Per the germline V gene, CDR1 is SEHNR and CDR2 is FQNEAQ (reference sequence). The CDR3 is CASSFPAAGRDQPQHF. The CDR3, as DNA: TGCGCCAGCAGTTTCCCGGCAGCGGGCAGGGATCAGCCCCAGCATTTT.

The rearrangement links TRBV10-3 to TRBJ1-1; no definite D call. CDR3 length: 16 residues. V lost 6 bases and J lost 5, with 22 bases in between. Germline CDR1 and CDR2: ENHRY and SYGVKD. CDR3 sequence: CAIRPPSGRDETEAFF. The CDR3 DNA reads as TGTGCCATCAGACCCCCAAGTGGGAGGGATGAAACTGAAGCTTTCTTT.

This clonotype was counted ten times or more. DNA for the CDR3: TGCAGCGCTAAAGACAGCTATAATGAAAAACTGTTTTTT. It encodes CSAKDSYNEKLFF. This chain joins TRBV29-1 and TRBJ1-4; D perhaps matches TRBD1 (5 bases). The germline CDR1 and CDR2 sequences are SQVTM and ANQGSEA. This CDR3 has 13 amino acids. Trimming took off 7 bases at V and 4 bases at J, with 13 bases between the two ends. The full variable domain, completed using reference TRBV29-1 and TRBJ1-4, is SAVISQKPSRDICQRGTSLTIQCQVDSQVTMMFWYRQQPGQSLTLIATANQGSEATYESGFVIDKFPISRPNLTFSTLTVSNMSPEDSSIYLCSAKDSYNEKLFFGSGTQLSVL.

The chain has TRBV5-1 and TRBJ2-5; possibly TRBD1 for D (5 bases). The CDR3 is made up of 15 amino acids. Germline loops: CDR1 SGHRS, CDR2 YFSETQ. V shed 4 bases and J shed 3 bases, with 16 bases lying between them. CDR3 residues: CASSVSSGPEETQYF. DNA for the CDR3: TGCGCCAGCAGCGTTAGTTCAGGGCCAGAAGAGACCCAGTACTTC.